This TCR beta chain was profiled in a study of shared clonotypes between healthy human individuals. Study-wide findings and caveats: The study drew on few donors, limiting represented genetic and exposure-history diversity. Compared with clonotypes that all four donors shared, non-shared clonotypes had lower generation probabilities.

Of note for this clone: The antigen remains unidentified.

On sorted subsets, replicate PCRs used 200 ng DNA, or 31,000 or so T cell genomes. This table comes from immunoSEQ multiplex PCR, and its TCRdb copy is limited to in-frame clones, with some not included. Of more than 2 million clones listed, about 95% are singletons. CD45RO-negative cells were positively selected for CCR7, leaving out terminally differentiated effector memory CD45RA+ cells. This TCR was sampled from a man between 18 and 35 years old in good health. The sequenced sample consisted of naive CD8+ T cells sorted from blood.

CDR3 coding DNA: TGTGCCAGCGAAGGGACTAGTTTCGAGCAGTACTTC. Residues: CASEGTSFEQYF. The chain has TRBV7-9 and TRBJ2-7, with 8 bases identical to TRBD2. In germline, CDR1 is SEHNR, CDR2 FQNEAQ (reference sequence). This CDR3 spans 12 amino acids. With V trimmed by 8 bases and J by 6 bases, 6 bases remained unmatched. The full variable domain, in which reference TRBV7-9 and TRBJ2-7 provide the parts outside the CDR3, is DTGVSQNPRHKITKRGQNVTFRCDPISEHNRLYWYRQTLGQGPEFLTYFQNEAQLEKSRLLSDRFSAERPKGSFSTLEIQRTEQGDSAMYLCASEGTSFEQYFGPGTRLTVT.